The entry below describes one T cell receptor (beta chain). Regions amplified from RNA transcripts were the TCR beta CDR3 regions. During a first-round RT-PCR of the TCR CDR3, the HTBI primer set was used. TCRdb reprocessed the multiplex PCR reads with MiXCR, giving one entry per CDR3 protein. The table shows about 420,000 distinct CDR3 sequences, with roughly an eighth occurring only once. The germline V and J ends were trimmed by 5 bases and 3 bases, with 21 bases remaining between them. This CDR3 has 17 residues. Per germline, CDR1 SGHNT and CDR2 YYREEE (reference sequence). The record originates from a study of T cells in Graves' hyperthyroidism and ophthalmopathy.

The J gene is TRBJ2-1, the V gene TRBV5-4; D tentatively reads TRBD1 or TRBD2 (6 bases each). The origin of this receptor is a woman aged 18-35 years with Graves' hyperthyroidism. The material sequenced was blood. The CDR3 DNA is TGTGCCAGCAGAAGGGGCATAGGGGGGACTTACTACAATGAGCAGTTCTTC. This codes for CASRRGIGGTYYNEQFF.